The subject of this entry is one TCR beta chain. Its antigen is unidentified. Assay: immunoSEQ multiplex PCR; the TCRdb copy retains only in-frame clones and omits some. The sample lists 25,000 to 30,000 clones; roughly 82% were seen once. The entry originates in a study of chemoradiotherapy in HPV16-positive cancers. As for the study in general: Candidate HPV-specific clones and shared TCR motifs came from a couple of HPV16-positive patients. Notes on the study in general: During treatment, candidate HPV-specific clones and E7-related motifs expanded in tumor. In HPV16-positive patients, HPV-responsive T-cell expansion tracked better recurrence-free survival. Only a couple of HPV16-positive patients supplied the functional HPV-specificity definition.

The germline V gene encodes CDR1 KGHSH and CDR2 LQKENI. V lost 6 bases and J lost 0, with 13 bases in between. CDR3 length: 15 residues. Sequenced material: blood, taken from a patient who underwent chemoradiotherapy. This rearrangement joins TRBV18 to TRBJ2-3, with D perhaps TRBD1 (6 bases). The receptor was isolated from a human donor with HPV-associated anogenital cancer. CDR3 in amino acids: CASSPRTDSTDTQYF. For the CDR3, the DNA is TGTGCCAGCTCCCCAAGGACAGATAGCACAGATACGCAGTATTTT.